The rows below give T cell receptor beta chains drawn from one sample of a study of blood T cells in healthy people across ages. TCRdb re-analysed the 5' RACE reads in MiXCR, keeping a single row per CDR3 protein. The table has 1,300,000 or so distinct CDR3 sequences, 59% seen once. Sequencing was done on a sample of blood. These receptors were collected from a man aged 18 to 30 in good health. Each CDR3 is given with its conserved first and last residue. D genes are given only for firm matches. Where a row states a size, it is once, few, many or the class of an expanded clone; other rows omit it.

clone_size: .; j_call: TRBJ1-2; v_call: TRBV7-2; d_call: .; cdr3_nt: TGTGCCAGCAGCTTAATGGGGACGATTGGTGGCTACACCTTC; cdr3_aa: CASSLMGTIGGYTF
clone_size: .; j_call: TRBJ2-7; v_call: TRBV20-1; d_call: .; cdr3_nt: TGCAGTGCTAGTACAGAAACCTACGAGCAGTACTTC; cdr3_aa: CSASTETYEQYF
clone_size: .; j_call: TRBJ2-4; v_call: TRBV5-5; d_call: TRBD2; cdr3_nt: TGTGCCAGCAGCCACTCTAGCGGGGGGGCCCCGAAAAACATTCAGTACTTC; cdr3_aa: CASSHSSGGAPKNIQYF
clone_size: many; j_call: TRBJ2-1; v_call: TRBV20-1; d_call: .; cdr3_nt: TGCAGTGCAAGCCCCTCCGAGGACATTTCTAGCGATGAGCAGTTCTTC; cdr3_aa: CSASPSEDISSDEQFF
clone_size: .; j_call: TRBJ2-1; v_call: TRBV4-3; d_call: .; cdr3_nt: TGCGCCAGCAGCCATTCGGGGGGCGCTATCAATGAGCAGTTCTTC; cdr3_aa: CASSHSGGAINEQFF
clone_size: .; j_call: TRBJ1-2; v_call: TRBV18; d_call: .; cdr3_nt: TGTGCCAGCTCACCACCGGGATCGCGAGGCTACACCTTC; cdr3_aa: CASSPPGSRGYTF
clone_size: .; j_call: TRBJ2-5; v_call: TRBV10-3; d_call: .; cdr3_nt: TGTGCCTCTAAAATCGACAGTCAAGAGACCCAGTACTTC; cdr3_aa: CASKIDSQETQYF
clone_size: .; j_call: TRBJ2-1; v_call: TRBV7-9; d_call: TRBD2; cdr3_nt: TGTGCCAGCAGCCTCTGTACACCCGGGGGGGACAATGAGCAGTTCTTC; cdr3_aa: CASSLCTPGGDNEQFF
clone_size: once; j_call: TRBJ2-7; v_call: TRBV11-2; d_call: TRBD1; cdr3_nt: TGTGCCAGCAGCCCCATATCGGGACAGTCCCTCGGCGAGCAGTACTTC; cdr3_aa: CASSPISGQSLGEQYF
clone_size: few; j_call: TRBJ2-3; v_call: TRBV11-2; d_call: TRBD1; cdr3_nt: TGTGCCAGCAGCCACATGACAGGGGGATCCACAGATACGCAGTATTTT; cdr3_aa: CASSHMTGGSTDTQYF
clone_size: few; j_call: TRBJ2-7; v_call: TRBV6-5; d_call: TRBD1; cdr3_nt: TGTGCCAGCAGTTCTACCTCGGGACAGCCCTACGAGCAGTACTTC; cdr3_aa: CASSSTSGQPYEQYF
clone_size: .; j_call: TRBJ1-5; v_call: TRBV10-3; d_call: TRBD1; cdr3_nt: TGTGCCATCAGTGAGGCGGGACAGGGAGGTCAGCCCCAGCATTTT; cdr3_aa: CAISEAGQGGQPQHF
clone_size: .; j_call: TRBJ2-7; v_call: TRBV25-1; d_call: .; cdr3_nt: TGTGCCAGCAGTGAATTAGCTGGGCCCACAGCGGCGAGAGACGAGCAGTACTTC; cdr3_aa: CASSELAGPTAARDEQYF
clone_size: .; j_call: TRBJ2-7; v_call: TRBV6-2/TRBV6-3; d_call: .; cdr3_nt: TGTGCCAGCACGGGATCTAAGCGGAGCTCCTACGAGCAGTACTTC; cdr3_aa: CASTGSKRSSYEQYF
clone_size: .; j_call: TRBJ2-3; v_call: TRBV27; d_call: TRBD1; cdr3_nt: TGTGCCAGTACCCAGGGGGCGCACGCAGACACGCAGTATTTT; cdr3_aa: CASTQGAHADTQYF
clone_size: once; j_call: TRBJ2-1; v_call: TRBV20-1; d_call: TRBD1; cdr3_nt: TGCAGTGCTAGTAGTACGGGACAGCCAAACAATGAGCAGTTCTTC; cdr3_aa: CSASSTGQPNNEQFF
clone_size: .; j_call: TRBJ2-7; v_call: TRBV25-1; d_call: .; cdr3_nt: TGTGCCAGCAGGGGGCCCGGGAGAACCTACGAGCAGTACTTC; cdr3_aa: CASRGPGRTYEQYF
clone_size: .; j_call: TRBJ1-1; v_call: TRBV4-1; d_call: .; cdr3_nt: TGCGCCAGCAGCCAAGGAAATCAAGCTTTCTTT; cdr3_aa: CASSQGNQAFF
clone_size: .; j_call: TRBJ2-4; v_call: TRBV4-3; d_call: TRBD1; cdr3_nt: TGCGCCAGCAGCCACGAGACAGGGCCTCAAAACATTCAGTACTTC; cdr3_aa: CASSHETGPQNIQYF
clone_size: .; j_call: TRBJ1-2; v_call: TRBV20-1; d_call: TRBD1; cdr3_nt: TGCAGTGCTAGAGATGGGGGGACAGGGCATGGCTACACCTTC; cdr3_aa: CSARDGGTGHGYTF
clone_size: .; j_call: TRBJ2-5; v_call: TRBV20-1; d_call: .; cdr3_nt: TGCGGTGCTAGAGGCCCACTAGTCAGGTCGGAGACCCAGTACTTC; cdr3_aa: CGARGPLVRSETQYF
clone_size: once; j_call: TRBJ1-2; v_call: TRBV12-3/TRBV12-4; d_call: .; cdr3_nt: TGTGCCAGCGGCAAGGAAATATCCATTGGCACCTTC; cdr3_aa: CASGKEISIGTF
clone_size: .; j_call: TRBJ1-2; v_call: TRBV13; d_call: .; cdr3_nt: TGTGCCAGCAGCTGGGGGACACAAATTAACTATGGCTACACCTTC; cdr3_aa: CASSWGTQINYGYTF
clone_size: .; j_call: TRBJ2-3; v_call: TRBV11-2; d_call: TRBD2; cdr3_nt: TGTGCCAGCAGCGTCTTCAGCGGGGGAGCAATTTCTAGCACAGATACGCAGTATTTT; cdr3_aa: CASSVFSGGAISSTDTQYF
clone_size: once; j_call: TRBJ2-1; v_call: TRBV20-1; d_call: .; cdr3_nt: TGCAGTGCTAGAGGAGGCTCGGACAGATACAATGAGCAGTTCTTC; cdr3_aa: CSARGGSDRYNEQFF
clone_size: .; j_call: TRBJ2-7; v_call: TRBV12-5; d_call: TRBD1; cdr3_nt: TGTGCTAGTGGTTTGCCACCGGGGACAGTAACCTACGAGCAGTACTTC; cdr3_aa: CASGLPPGTVTYEQYF
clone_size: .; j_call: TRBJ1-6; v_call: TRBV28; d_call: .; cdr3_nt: TGTGCCAGCAGTTCGGTTTCGGGGGGCGGGAATTCACCCCTCCACTTT; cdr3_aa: CASSSVSGGGNSPLHF
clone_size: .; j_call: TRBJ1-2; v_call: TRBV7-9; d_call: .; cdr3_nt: TGTGCCAGCAGCTTAGTGGGGGAAGGGGACTATGGCTACACCTTC; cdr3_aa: CASSLVGEGDYGYTF